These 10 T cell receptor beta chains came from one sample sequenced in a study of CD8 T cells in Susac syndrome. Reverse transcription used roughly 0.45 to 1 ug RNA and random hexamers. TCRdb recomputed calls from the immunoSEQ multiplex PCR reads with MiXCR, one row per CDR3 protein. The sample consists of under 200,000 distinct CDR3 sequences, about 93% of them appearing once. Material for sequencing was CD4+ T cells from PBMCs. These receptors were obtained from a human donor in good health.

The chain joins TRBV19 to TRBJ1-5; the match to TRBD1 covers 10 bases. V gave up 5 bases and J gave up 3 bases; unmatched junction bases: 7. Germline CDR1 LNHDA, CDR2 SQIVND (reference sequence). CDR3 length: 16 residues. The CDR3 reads CASSPGTGASNQPQHF. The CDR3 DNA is TGTGCCAGTAGTCCCGGGACAGGGGCCTCCAATCAGCCCCAGCATTTT.

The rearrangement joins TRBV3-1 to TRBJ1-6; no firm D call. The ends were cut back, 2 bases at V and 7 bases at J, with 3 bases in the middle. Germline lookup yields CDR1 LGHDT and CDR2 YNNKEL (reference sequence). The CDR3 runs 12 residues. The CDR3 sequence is CASSQNNSPLHF. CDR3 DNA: TGTGCCAGCAGCCAAAACAATTCACCCCTCCACTTT.

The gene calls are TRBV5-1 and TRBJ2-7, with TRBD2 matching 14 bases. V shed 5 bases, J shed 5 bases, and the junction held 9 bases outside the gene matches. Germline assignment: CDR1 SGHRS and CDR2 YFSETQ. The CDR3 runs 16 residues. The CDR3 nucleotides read TGCGCCAGCAGTTTGACTAGCGGGGGGGCCCGGAACGAGCAGTACTTC. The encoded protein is CASSLTSGGARNEQYF.

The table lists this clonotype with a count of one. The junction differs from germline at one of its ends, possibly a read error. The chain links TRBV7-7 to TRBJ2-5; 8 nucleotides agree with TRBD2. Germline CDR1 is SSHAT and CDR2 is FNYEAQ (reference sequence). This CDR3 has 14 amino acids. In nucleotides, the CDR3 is TGTGCTAGCAGCACTTCGACTAGCGTCCGGACCCAGTACTTC. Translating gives CASSTSTSVRTQYF.

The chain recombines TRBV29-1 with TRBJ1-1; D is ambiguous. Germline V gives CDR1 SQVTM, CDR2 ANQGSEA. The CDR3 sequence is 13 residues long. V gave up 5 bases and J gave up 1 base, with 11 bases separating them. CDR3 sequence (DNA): TGCAGCGTTAGGTACAGAGAGAACACTGAAGCTTTCTTT. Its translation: CSVRYRENTEAFF.

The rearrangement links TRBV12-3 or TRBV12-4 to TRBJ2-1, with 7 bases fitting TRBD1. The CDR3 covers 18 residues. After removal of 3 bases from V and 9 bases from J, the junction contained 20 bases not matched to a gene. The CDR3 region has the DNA TGTGCCAGCAGTTTCGGGACAGCTATGAGCAGTTCGGCTGTTGAGCAGTTCTTC. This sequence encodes CASSFGTAMSSSAVEQFF.

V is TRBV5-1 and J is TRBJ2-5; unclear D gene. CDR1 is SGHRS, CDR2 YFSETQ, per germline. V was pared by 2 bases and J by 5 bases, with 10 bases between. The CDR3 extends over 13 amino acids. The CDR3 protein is CASSFRVLETQYF. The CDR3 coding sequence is TGCGCCAGCAGCTTTCGGGTACTGGAGACCCAGTACTTC.

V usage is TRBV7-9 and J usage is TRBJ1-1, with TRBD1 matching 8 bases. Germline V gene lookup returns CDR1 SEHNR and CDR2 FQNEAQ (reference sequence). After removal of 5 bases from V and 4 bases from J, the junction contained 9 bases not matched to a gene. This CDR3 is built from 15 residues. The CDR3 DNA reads TGTGCCAGCAGCCCCACGACAGGGGCGGCCACTGAAGCTTTCTTT. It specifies CASSPTTGAATEAFF.

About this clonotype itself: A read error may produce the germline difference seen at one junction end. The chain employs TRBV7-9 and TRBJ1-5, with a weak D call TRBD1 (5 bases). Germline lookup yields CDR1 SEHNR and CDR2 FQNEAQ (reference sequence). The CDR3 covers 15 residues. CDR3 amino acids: CASSLGDLSNQPQHF. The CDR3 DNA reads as TGTGCCAGCAGTTTAGGGGACCTTAGCAATCAGCCCCAGCATTTT.

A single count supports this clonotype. CDR3 sequence reads: CASSLGGHRATNEKLFF. The DNA for the CDR3 is TGTGCCAGCAGCTTAGGGGGTCACCGTGCAACTAATGAAAAACTGTTTTTT. This chain uses TRBV7-9 with TRBJ1-4, with unresolved D. This CDR3 spans 17 amino acids. Germline loops: CDR1 SEHNR, CDR2 FQNEAQ (reference sequence). Trimming removed 1 base from V and 0 bases from J, with 12 bases in between. Filled out from reference TRBV7-9 and TRBJ1-4, the complete variable domain reads DTGVSQNPRHKITKRGQNVTFRCDPISEHNRLYWYRQTLGQGPEFLTYFQNEAQLEKSRLLSDRFSAERPKGSFSTLEIQRTEQGDSAMYLCASSLGGHRATNEKLFFGSGTQLSVL.